The T cell receptor beta chain under discussion was sequenced for a study of T and B cells in COVID-19 patients (TCRdb year 2020). In the study overall: Using TRB and IGH repertoire sequencing of peripheral blood, the study characterized adaptive immunity in COVID-19 patients who had active infection or had recovered. The recovered cohort included roughly 18 patients who contributed some 21 samples, and most of those patients had mild to moderate COVID-19 that was managed on an outpatient basis. Over 8 million TCR sequences were analysed from a TCR and BCR sequence repository that comprised 35 or so patients and some 70 time points. In the active-infection cohort, about 55% of the 20 patients were critically ill and required mechanical ventilation or ECMO. The recovered cohort had a median age of roughly 35 years, compared with approximately 70 years in the active-infection cohort. As many as 9 follow-up blood samples were collected from each patient, and in some individuals these samples spanned different disease stages. Repertoire analyses used an age-matched reference group of nearly 40 healthy donors who were negative for COVID-19 antibodies as the comparison. Two patients belonged to both the recovered and active cohorts because samples were available from active disease and after recovery. Comorbidities linked to unfavorable COVID-19 outcome were present in about 90% of the roughly 20 patients in the active-infection cohort.

V ends up 5 bases short and J 5 bases short, with an unmatched junction base count of 3. The CDR3 holds 15 amino acids from the cysteine to the phenylalanine. The read is trimmed to its CDR3 DNA, 45 bases read in frame from base 1. CDR1 MNHNY and CDR2 SVGAGI are derived from the germline V gene (reference sequence). The sequencer listed for this sample is Illumina MiSeq. Multiplex PCR with BIOMED2 TRB-A/B primer pools was used to amplify the TRB rearrangements. Illumina-compatible adapters and 7-nucleotide sample barcodes were added to the amplicons in two consecutive PCRs. Phusion HS II polymerase was used for all library PCRs. Amplicons were gel-purified with the NucleoSpin Gel and PCR Clean-up kit, quantified on Qubit, and pooled at roughly 4.3 nM. Before Illumina next-generation sequencing, the quality of the amplicon pool was assessed on an Agilent 2100 Bioanalyzer. Per the authors' processing: MiXCR 3.0.8 with the default MiXCR reference library was used to annotate TRB rearrangements. Non-productive reads and sequences with fewer than 2 reads were removed, and every unique CDR3 nucleotide sequence was treated as one clone. Clonality, diversity, richness and V-J gene usage were computed in R 3.5.1. GLIPH2 was used to cluster TCRs based on CDR3 similarity, and OLGA was used to calculate the generation probabilities. GLIPH2 clusters were kept only when the clusters contained at least four unique TCR clonotypes present in at least three individuals. Using fastp trimming at Q25 and MiXCR clonotype assembly, TCRdb reanalyzed the public sequencing data and kept in-frame beta chains. Each record represents a unique CDR3 protein, reported with the most common genes and DNA among its rows. What appears here as the V and J calls and clone size reflects TCRdb's work, not the paper's. This sample gives around 23,000 distinct CDR3 sequences in total; under 30% of them show up just once. 2.5% to 3.5% of the sample is taken by the ten largest.

The table lists this clonotype with many counts. Its antigen specificity is not known. No per-base quality is available; no much larger clone lies one base away. The paper's findings and limits, for the study overall: Few blood samples were available from mildly ill patients while symptoms were present, and early samples from severe cases were likewise scarce. TRB repertoires were found to be highly clonal in active COVID-19, whereas diversity and richness at recovery were found to rise above healthy donor levels. Specific T cell subsets (CD4+/Treg/CD8+) and sorted SARS-CoV-2-responsive or tetramer+ T cells had not yet been sequenced, and these experiments were ongoing. The recovered cohort had some 2,500 exclusive TCR clusters, including under 40 low-pGen clusters. Prospective validation of the reported TCR clusters was stated to be required before clinical use. Patients with COVID-19 were reported to show strongly skewed TRBV/TRBJ gene usage. The cohort was considered too small for HLA contributions to COVID-19 susceptibility or severity to be assessed.

TRB repertoires were amplified using roughly 230-550 ng of genomic DNA isolated from blood. This clonotype originated in a human donor who had recovered from COVID-19. Sequencing was carried out using blood. The chain was built from TRBV6-6 and TRBJ2-1, and 13 junction bases match TRBD2. The DNA sequence is as follows: TGTGCCAGCAGTCGGACTAGCGGGAGTCACAATGAGCAGTTCTTC. This yields the protein CASSRTSGSHNEQFF.